This is a list of T cell receptor beta chains from one sample in a study of metastatic and nonmetastatic thyroid tumors. From the PCR reads, TCRdb re-called clones with MiXCR. The sample has approximately 65,000 clones, under 5% seen once. The material sequenced was blood. These receptors were obtained from a female donor with papillary thyroid cancer or a benign thyroid nodule (not recorded which). Some clones in this sample may be carry-over from other donors' samples. The CDR3 runs from the conserved cysteine through the conserved F or W. D genes are given only for firm matches. Size is stated as once, few, many, or a class for an expanded clone.

j_gene | v_gene | d_gene | abundance | CDR3nt | CDR3aa
TRBJ1-1 | TRBV5-1 | NA | many | TGCGCCAGCAGCTTGGGACAGGTAAACACTGAAGCTTTCTTT | CASSLGQVNTEAFF
TRBJ2-3 | TRBV27 | TRBD2 | many | TGTGCCAGCACCAAACGGGCCCCCGGCCTAGCGGGTGCAGATACGCAGTATTTT | CASTKRAPGLAGADTQYF
TRBJ2-3 | TRBV20-1 | NA | few | TGCAGTGCTACCGGGAGCCGAAGCACAGATACGCAGTATTTT | CSATGSRSTDTQYF
TRBJ1-4 | TRBV11-2 | NA | many | TGTGCCAGCAGCCAACTTACACAAATCACAGGGAGGACTAATGAAAAACTGTTTTTT | CASSQLTQITGRTNEKLFF
TRBJ1-2 | TRBV5-1 | NA | few | TGCGCCAGCAGCTTAAACACAGGGAACTATGGCTACACCTTC | CASSLNTGNYGYTF
TRBJ2-2 | TRBV18 | NA | many | TGTGCCAGCTCACCACCTCCTGGAATCTCCGGGGAGCTGTTTTTT | CASSPPPGISGELFF
TRBJ2-1 | TRBV24-1 | NA | many | TGTGCCACCAGTGAGGCAGGGAACTACAATGAGCAGTTCTTC | CATSEAGNYNEQFF
TRBJ2-2 | TRBV24-1 | TRBD2 | few | TGTGCCACCAGTGACTCCGGGACTAGCGGGCTGAACACCGGGGAGCTGTTTTTT | CATSDSGTSGLNTGELFF
TRBJ2-1 | TRBV6-1 | NA | few | TGTGCCAGCAGTGATCCGACAGCGGCGGGTGAGCAGTTCTTC | CASSDPTAAGEQFF
TRBJ1-5 | TRBV30 | TRBD1 | many | TGTGCCTGGAATACAGGGGGCTTTCAGCCCCAGCATTTT | CAWNTGGFQPQHF